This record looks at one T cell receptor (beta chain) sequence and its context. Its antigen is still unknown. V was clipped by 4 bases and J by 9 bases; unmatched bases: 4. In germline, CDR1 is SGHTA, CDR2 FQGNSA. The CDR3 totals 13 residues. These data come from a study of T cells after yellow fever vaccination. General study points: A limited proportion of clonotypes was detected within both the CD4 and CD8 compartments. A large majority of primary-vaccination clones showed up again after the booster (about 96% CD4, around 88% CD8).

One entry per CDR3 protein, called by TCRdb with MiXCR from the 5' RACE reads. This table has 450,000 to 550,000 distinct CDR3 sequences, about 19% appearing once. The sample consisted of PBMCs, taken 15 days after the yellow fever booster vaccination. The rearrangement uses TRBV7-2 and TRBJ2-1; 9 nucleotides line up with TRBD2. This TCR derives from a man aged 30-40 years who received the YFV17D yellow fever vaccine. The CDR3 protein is CASSSMREGEQFF. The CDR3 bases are TGTGCCAGCAGCTCAATGCGGGAGGGTGAGCAGTTCTTC.